This entry lists 15 T cell receptor beta chains sequenced from one sample in a study of PD-L1 blockade in urothelial cancer. Regarding time point: peripheral blood 6 weeks after treatment start. Only in-frame clones appear in the TCRdb table, and some are missing; sequencing was by immunoSEQ multiplex PCR. This sample has about 66,000 clones, with 88% found just once. This specimen consisted of PBMCs, obtained around atezolizumab (anti-PD-L1) treatment. Receptor source: a man aged 55 to 70 with urothelial cancer.

This sequence joins TRBV25-1 and TRBJ2-7, with 8 bases matching TRBD1. The CDR3 loop spans 15 amino acids. From germline, CDR1 is MGHDK and CDR2 SYGVNS. The V and J ends lost 0 bases and 3 bases, in that order; junction bases with no gene match: 4. This chain's CDR3 is CASSEYTGGFYEQYF. In nucleotides, the CDR3 is TGTGCCAGCAGTGAATACACAGGGGGTTTCTACGAGCAGTACTTC.

The chain combines TRBV5-4 with TRBJ2-7; no definite D call. Germline V gives CDR1 SGHNT, CDR2 YYREEE (reference sequence). Between the trimmed V and J ends, which lost 3 bases and 2 bases, there was a span of 12 bases. The CDR3 is made up of 14 amino acids. For the CDR3, the DNA is TGTGCCAGCAGCTGGAAGGAGAGAACCTACGAGCAGTACTTC. Its protein product is CASSWKERTYEQYF.

The chain links TRBV28 to TRBJ1-1, with 8 bases lining up with TRBD1. The CDR3 runs to 15 residues. V was clipped by 1 base and J by 4 bases; unmatched bases: 5. CDR1 and CDR2 (germline): MDHEN, SYDVKM. This CDR3 reads CASSLYGGQATEAFF. The CDR3 coding sequence is TGTGCCAGCAGTTTATACGGGGGACAGGCCACTGAAGCTTTCTTT.

On this clone: This sample also contains other DNA sequences that code for the same CDR3. The chain has TRBV7-9 and TRBJ1-1; no reliable D call. The CDR3 extends over 13 amino acids. With 3 bases removed from V and 2 bases from J, the gap between germline ends came to 7 bases. Germline values: CDR1 SEHNR, CDR2 FQNEAQ (reference sequence). Here the CDR3 DNA reads TGTGCCAGCAGCTTTACGGGTAACACTGAAGCTTTCTTT. Protein product: CASSFTGNTEAFF. Full variable domain (missing parts from reference TRBV7-9 and TRBJ1-1): DTGVSQNPRHKITKRGQNVTFRCDPISEHNRLYWYRQTLGQGPEFLTYFQNEAQLEKSRLLSDRFSAERPKGSFSTLEIQRTEQGDSAMYLCASSFTGNTEAFFGQGTRLTVV.

This sequence joins TRBV5-5 and TRBJ1-4; maybe TRBD1 (6 bases). V was clipped by 0 bases and J by 3 bases, with 18 bases between them. Germline CDR1 and CDR2: SGHKS and YYEKEE (reference sequence). CDR3 length: 18 amino acids. The CDR3 DNA reads as TGTGCCAGCAGCTTGGAGGGGGTCCTCCACCGGGCTAATGAAAAACTGTTTTTT. It yields the protein CASSLEGVLHRANEKLFF.

V gene TRBV28 combines with J gene TRBJ1-2; maybe TRBD1 (5 bases). Per germline, CDR1 MDHEN and CDR2 SYDVKM. The V and J ends lost 5 bases and 0 bases respectively, with 13 bases between them. This CDR3 is built from 15 residues. The CDR3: CASSIGTHTNYGYTF. The CDR3 DNA sequence: TGTGCCAGCAGTATCGGGACTCACACTAACTATGGCTACACCTTC.

The chain joins TRBV4-1 to TRBJ2-7; TRBD1 might be the D (7 bases). The ends were cut back, 4 bases at V and 4 bases at J, with 17 bases in the middle. Germline loops: CDR1 MGHRA, CDR2 YSYEKL. The CDR3 sequence is 15 residues long. The CDR3 protein is CASSPEQGRKYEQYF. CDR3 sequence (DNA): TGCGCCAGCAGCCCAGAACAGGGGAGGAAATACGAGCAGTACTTC.

J is TRBJ2-1 and V is TRBV11-2, with a possible D match to TRBD2 (6 bases). The CDR3 is 13 residues long. Trimming took off 5 bases at V and 10 bases at J, with 15 bases between the two ends. CDR1 SGHAT and CDR2 FQNNGV come from the germline V gene. The DNA for the CDR3 is TGTGCCAGCAGCCCAGTGACTAGAAGAGAGCAGTTCTTC. It is translated as CASSPVTRREQFF.

The chain recombines TRBV5-5 with TRBJ2-7; D is unclear. CDR1 and CDR2 (germline): SGHKS, YYEKEE (reference sequence). CDR3 length: 12 amino acids. V was pared by 1 base and J by 3 bases, with 5 bases between. The CDR3, as DNA: TGTGCCAGCAGCTTGACCAGCTACGAGCAGTACTTC. This translates into CASSLTSYEQYF.

This chain connects TRBV12-5 to TRBJ2-1; D possibly corresponds to TRBD2 (6 bases). Germline-derived CDR1 and CDR2 are LGHNT and FRNRAP. This CDR3 has 16 amino acids. The V and J ends lost 8 bases and 5 bases respectively, with 22 bases between them. The CDR3 loop is CASTFLLAFRHNEQFF. CDR3 nucleotides: TGTGCTAGTACCTTCTTACTAGCTTTCAGGCACAATGAGCAGTTCTTC.

The V gene is TRBV4-2, the J gene TRBJ2-1, with 9 bases that match TRBD1. The CDR3 is 16 residues long. In germline, CDR1 is LGHNA, CDR2 YNFKEQ. Germline trimming cut 4 bases from V and 9 bases from J; bases unmatched to any gene: 13. CDR3 amino acids: CASSPPPGQGKAEQFF. DNA for the CDR3: TGTGCCAGCAGCCCACCCCCGGGACAGGGTAAAGCTGAGCAGTTCTTC.

V and J are TRBV18 and TRBJ2-1; tentatively, D is TRBD2 (6 bases). Trimming stripped 0 bases from V and 10 bases from J, with 19 bases between. The germline V gene has CDR1 KGHSH and CDR2 LQKENI. There are 16 residues in the CDR3. This chain's CDR3 is CASSPPRTGLEWEQFF. The CDR3 DNA reads TGTGCCAGCTCACCACCAAGGACGGGACTGGAATGGGAGCAGTTCTTC.

The chain joins TRBV28 to TRBJ2-1, with D uncertain. CDR1 and CDR2 from the germline V gene are MDHEN and SYDVKM. The CDR3 is made up of 14 amino acids. With 7 bases removed from V and 0 bases from J, the gap between germline ends came to 10 bases. CDR3 loop: CASNPGFSYNEQFF. As DNA, the CDR3 is TGTGCCAGCAATCCAGGCTTCTCCTACAATGAGCAGTTCTTC. Supplemented by reference TRBV28 and TRBJ2-1, the full variable domain reads DVKVTQSSRYLVKRTGEKVFLECVQDMDHENMFWYRQDPGLGLRLIYFSYDVKMKEKGDIPEGYSVSREKKERFSLILESASTNQTSMYLCASNPGFSYNEQFFGPGTRLTVL.

The gene calls are TRBV11-3 and TRBJ1-1; weak D call: TRBD1 (5 bases). The CDR3 is made up of 13 amino acids. Trimming removed 5 bases from V and 4 bases from J, with 11 bases in between. Germline V gene data show CDR1 as SGHNT and CDR2 as YENEEA. The CDR3 is CASSLLDITEAFF. Here the CDR3 DNA reads TGTGCCAGCAGCCTACTGGACATCACTGAAGCTTTCTTT.

The CDR3 loop reads CSARAPDTIYF. As DNA, the CDR3 is TGCAGTGCTAGAGCCCCGGACACCATATATTTT. The V and J genes are TRBV20-1 and TRBJ1-3; no firm D call. Looked up from germline, CDR1 is DFQATT and CDR2 is SNEGSKA (reference sequence). Trimming took off 1 base at V and 8 bases at J, with 6 bases between the two ends. This CDR3 is 11 amino acids long.